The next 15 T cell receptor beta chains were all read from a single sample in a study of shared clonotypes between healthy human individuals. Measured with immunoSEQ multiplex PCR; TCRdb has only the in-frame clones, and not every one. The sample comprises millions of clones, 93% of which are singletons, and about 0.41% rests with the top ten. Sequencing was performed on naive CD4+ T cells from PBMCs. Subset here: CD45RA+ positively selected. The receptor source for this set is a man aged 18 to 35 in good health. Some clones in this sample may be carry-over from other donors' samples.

The CDR3 DNA is TGTGCCAGCAGTCCATTGGGGGCAGGGCAATGGGGCGAGCAGTACTTC. Its translation: CASSPLGAGQWGEQYF. The J gene is TRBJ2-7, the V gene TRBV16; D might be TRBD1 (6 bases). Germline-derived CDR1 and CDR2 are KGHSY and FQNENV. The CDR3 is 16 residues long. V gave up 6 bases and J gave up 6 bases, with 24 bases separating them.

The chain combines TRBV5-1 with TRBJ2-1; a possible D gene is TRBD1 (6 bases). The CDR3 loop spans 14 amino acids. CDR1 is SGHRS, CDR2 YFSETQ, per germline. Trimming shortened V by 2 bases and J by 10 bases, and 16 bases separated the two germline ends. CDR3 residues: CASSFRFAGDEQFF. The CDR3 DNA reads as TGCGCCAGCAGCTTTAGGTTCGCAGGGGACGAGCAGTTCTTC.

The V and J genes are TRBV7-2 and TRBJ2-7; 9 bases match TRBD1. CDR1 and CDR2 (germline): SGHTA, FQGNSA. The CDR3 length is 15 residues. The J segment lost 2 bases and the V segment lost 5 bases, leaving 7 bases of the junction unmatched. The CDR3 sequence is CASSIQGAKAYEQYF. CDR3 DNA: TGTGCCAGCAGCATACAGGGGGCGAAAGCCTACGAGCAGTACTTC. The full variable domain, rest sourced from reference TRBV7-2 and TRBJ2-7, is GAGVSQSPSNKVTEKGKDVELRCDPISGHTALYWYRQSLGQGLEFLIYFQGNSAPDKSGLPSDRFSAERTGGSVSTLTIQRTQQEDSAVYLCASSIQGAKAYEQYFGPGTRLTVT.

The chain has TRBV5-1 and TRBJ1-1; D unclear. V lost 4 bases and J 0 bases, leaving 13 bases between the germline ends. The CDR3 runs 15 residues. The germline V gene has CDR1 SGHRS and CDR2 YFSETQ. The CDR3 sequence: CASSPSWQLNTEAFF. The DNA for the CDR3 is TGCGCCAGCAGCCCCTCATGGCAACTGAACACTGAAGCTTTCTTT.

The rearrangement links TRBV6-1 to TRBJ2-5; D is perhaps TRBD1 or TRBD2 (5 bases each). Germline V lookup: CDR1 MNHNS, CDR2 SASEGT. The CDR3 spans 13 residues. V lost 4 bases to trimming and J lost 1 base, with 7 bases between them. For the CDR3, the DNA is TGTGCCAGCAGTGCGGGACGCCAAGAGACCCAGTACTTC. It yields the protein CASSAGRQETQYF.

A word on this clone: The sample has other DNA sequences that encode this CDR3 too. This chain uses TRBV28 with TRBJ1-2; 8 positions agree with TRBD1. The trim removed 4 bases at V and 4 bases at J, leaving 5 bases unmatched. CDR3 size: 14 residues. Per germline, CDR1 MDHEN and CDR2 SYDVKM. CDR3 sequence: CASSSGQGFYGYTF. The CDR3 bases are TGTGCCAGCAGTTCTGGACAGGGATTCTATGGCTACACCTTC.

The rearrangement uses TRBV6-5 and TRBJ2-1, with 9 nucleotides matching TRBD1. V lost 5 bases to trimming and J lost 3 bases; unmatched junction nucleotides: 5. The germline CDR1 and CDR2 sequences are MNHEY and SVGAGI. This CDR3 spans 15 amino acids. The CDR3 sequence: CASSAGTGNYNEQFF. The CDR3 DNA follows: TGTGCCAGCAGTGCCGGGACAGGGAACTACAATGAGCAGTTCTTC.

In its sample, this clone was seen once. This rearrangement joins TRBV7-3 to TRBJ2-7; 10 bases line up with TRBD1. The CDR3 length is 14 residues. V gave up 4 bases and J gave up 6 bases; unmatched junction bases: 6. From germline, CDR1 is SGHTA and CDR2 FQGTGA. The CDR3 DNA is TGTGCCAGCAGCTCCGGGACAGGGGAATCCGAGCAGTACTTC. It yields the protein CASSSGTGESEQYF.

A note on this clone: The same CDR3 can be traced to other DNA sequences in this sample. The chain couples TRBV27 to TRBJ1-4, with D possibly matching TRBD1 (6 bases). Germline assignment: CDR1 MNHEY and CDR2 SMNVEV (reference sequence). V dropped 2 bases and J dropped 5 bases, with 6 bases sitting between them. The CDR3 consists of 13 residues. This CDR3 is CASSLRGNEKLFF. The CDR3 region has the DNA TGTGCCAGCAGTTTAAGGGGGAATGAAAAACTGTTTTTT.

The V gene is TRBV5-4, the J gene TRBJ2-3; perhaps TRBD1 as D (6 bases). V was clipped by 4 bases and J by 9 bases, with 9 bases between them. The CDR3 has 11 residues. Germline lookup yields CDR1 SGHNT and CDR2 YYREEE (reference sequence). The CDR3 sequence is CASSGGQTQYF. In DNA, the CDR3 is TGTGCCAGCAGCGGAGGACAGACGCAGTATTTT.

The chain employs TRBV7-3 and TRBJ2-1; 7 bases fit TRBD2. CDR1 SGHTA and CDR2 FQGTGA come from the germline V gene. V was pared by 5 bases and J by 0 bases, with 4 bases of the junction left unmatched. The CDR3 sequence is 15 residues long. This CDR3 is CASSQRGSSYNEQFF. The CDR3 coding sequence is TGTGCCAGCAGCCAGCGGGGCAGCTCCTACAATGAGCAGTTCTTC.

Written as DNA, the CDR3 is TGCAGCGTTGATGGGGCGTACGGAGGCTACACCTTC. Translating gives CSVDGAYGGYTF. The V gene is TRBV29-1, the J gene TRBJ1-2, with a weak D call TRBD1 (5 bases). Germline lookup yields CDR1 SQVTM and CDR2 ANQGSEA. The CDR3 extends over 12 amino acids. Between the trimmed V and J ends, which lost 3 bases and 8 bases, there was a span of 13 bases. Variable domain in full (rest from reference TRBV29-1 and TRBJ1-2): SAVISQKPSRDICQRGTSLTIQCQVDSQVTMMFWYRQQPGQSLTLIATANQGSEATYESGFVIDKFPISRPNLTFSTLTVSNMSPEDSSIYLCSVDGAYGGYTFGSGTRLTVV.

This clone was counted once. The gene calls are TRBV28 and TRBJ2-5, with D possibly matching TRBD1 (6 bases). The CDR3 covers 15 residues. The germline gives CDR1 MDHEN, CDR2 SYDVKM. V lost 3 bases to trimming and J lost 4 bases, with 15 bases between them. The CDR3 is CASSLFSGERETQYF. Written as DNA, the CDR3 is TGTGCCAGCAGTTTGTTCTCAGGGGAACGAGAGACCCAGTACTTC. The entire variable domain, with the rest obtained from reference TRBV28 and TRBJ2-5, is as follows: DVKVTQSSRYLVKRTGEKVFLECVQDMDHENMFWYRQDPGLGLRLIYFSYDVKMKEKGDIPEGYSVSREKKERFSLILESASTNQTSMYLCASSLFSGERETQYFGPGTRLLVL.

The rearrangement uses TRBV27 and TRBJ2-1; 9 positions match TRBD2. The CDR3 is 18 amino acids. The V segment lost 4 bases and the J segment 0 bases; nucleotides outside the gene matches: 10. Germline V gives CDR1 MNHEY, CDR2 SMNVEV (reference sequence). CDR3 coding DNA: TGTGCCAGCAGTTCAATGAGGACTAGCGCGAGCTCCTACAATGAGCAGTTCTTC. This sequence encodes CASSSMRTSASSYNEQFF.

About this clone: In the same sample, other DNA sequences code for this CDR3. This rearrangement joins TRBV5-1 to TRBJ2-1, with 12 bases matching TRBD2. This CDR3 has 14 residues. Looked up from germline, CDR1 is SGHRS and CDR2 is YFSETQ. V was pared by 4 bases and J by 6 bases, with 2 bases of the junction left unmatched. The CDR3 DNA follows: TGCGCCAGCAGCCCGGGACTAGCGGGCAATGAGCAGTTCTTC. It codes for CASSPGLAGNEQFF.